A single TCR beta chain is shown here with its context. Germline lookup yields CDR1 ENHRY and CDR2 SYGVKD. This CDR3 comprises 13 residues. The V and J ends lost 6 bases and 9 bases respectively, with 12 bases between them. This sample was included in a study of blood T cell repertoires in COVID-19. On the study more broadly: COVID-19 samples from acute and convalescent phases originated in the United States, Italy and Spain. T cells, B-cell-depleted T cells, or PBMCs supplied cDNA or gDNA.

Authors' methods: Reference gene primer amplification gave estimated nucleated cell counts. Generated by immunoSEQ multiplex PCR, the TCRdb table keeps only in-frame clones and is missing some. Clone size and V and J calls were adopted from that table, with D and trimming inferred from the DNA. The repertoire holds about 34,000 clones, with 90% to 95% as singletons. The V call is TRBV10-3, the J call TRBJ1-6, with a tentative D call TRBD1 (6 bases). The clonotype originates from a man between 60 and 75 years old with active or convalescent COVID-19. The sample taken for sequencing was peripheral blood. CDR3 loop: CAISGTGSSPLHF. CDR3 bases: TGTGCCATCAGCGGTACAGGGAGTTCACCCCTCCACTTT.